What follows are 32 T cell receptor beta chains derived from one specimen sequenced in a study of spatial heterogeneity in lung cancer. These receptors are not linked to any known antigen. Points from the study as a whole: Tumors with more nonsynonymous mutations had more expanded intratumoral alpha and beta TCRs.

Documented time point: sample taken at primary tumor resection. TCRdb independently ran MiXCR on the 5' RACE reads; one entry per CDR3 protein. The profile shows about 100,000 distinct CDR3 sequences, approximately 4.7% of them singletons. The sample in question was lung tumor tissue, obtained at surgery. The source is a male donor with early-stage non-small cell lung cancer.

V is TRBV15 and J is TRBJ2-7, with 8 bases that match TRBD2. Trimming cost V 3 bases and J 3 bases; bases outside gene matches: 10. This CDR3 contains 16 residues. In germline, CDR1 is LNHNV, CDR2 YYDKDF (reference sequence). CDR3: CATSSGLALGGYEQYF. CDR3 DNA: TGTGCCACCAGCAGCGGACTAGCCTTAGGTGGCTACGAGCAGTACTTC. Full variable domain (missing parts from reference TRBV15 and TRBJ2-7): DAMVIQNPRYQVTQFGKPVTLSCSQTLNHNVMYWYQQKSSQAPKLLFHYYDKDFNNEADTPDNFQSRRPNTSFCFLDIRSPGLGDTAMYLCATSSGLALGGYEQYFGPGTRLTVT.

This clonotype was detected ten times or more. This chain joins TRBV7-2 and TRBJ2-5; possible D gene TRBD2, 5 bases. Germline V gene data show CDR1 as SGHTA and CDR2 as FQGNSA. CDR3 length equals 16 residues. V shed 2 bases and J shed 1 base, with 14 bases lying between them. CDR3 coding DNA: TGTGCCAGCAGCTTACTCGTCAGAAGCGGCCAAGAGACCCAGTACTTC. Protein sequence: CASSLLVRSGQETQYF.

In this sample, this clonotype turned up many times. The CDR3 sequence is CASSPGSMDEKLFF. Here the CDR3 DNA reads TGTGCCAGCAGTCCAGGGAGCATGGATGAAAAACTGTTTTTT. The chain recombines TRBV7-2 with TRBJ1-4; the D gene is possibly TRBD1 (5 bases). This CDR3 contains 14 residues. Germline lookup yields CDR1 SGHTA and CDR2 FQGNSA. Trimming took off 6 bases at V and 6 bases at J, with 14 bases between the two ends.

The sample holds many counts of this clonotype. In nucleotides, the CDR3 is TGTGCCAGCAGTTCGTTCGGACCCTCGGCAGATACGCAGTATTTT. Translated: CASSSFGPSADTQYF. V usage is TRBV28 and J usage is TRBJ2-3; no firm D call. The CDR3 has 15 amino acids. The germline V and J ends were trimmed by 4 bases and 4 bases, with 15 bases remaining between them. The germline V gene encodes CDR1 MDHEN and CDR2 SYDVKM.

The V and J genes are TRBV4-1 and TRBJ1-6; no definite D call. This CDR3 region has 11 residues. Germline loops: CDR1 MGHRA, CDR2 YSYEKL. The V end was cut by 8 bases, the J end by 9 bases, with 8 bases between. CDR3 DNA: TGCGCCAGCCCAATTCCTTCACCCCTCCACTTT. Translation: CASPIPSPLHF.

This clonotype was seen ten or more times. V gene TRBV5-1 combines with J gene TRBJ1-4; D is perhaps TRBD1 (5 bases). CDR3 size: 14 residues. Germline V gene sequence: CDR1 SGHRS, CDR2 YFSETQ. The germline V and J ends were trimmed by 2 bases and 7 bases, with 12 bases remaining between them. The chain's CDR3 is CASSFRGAGEKLFF. The CDR3 DNA is TGCGCCAGCAGCTTCCGAGGGGCCGGTGAAAAACTGTTTTTT.

This clonotype was counted many times. The chain employs TRBV10-2 and TRBJ1-5; 7 nucleotides agree with TRBD1. Looked up from germline, CDR1 is WSHSY and CDR2 is SAAADI. After removal of 2 bases from V and 3 bases from J, the junction contained 13 bases not matched to a gene. This CDR3 has 18 residues. The CDR3, as DNA: TGCGCCAGCAGTGAGCCAGGGGGAGACCTTAGTGCCAATCAGCCCCAGCATTTT. Encoded protein: CASSEPGGDLSANQPQHF.

This clonotype showed up many times. The chain has TRBV3-1 and TRBJ2-1; D perhaps matches TRBD2 (6 bases). The germline V gene has CDR1 LGHDT and CDR2 YNNKEL (reference sequence). Between the trimmed V and J ends, which lost 3 bases and 3 bases, there was a span of 9 bases. CDR3 length: 14 amino acids. CDR3 region: CASSHRDFYNEQFF. The CDR3 nucleotides read TGTGCCAGCAGCCACCGGGACTTCTACAATGAGCAGTTCTTC.

This clonotype was picked up many times. CDR3 in DNA: TGTGCCAGCAGCCCAGGACTAGCGCTAAGCACAGATACGCAGTATTTT. This sequence encodes CASSPGLALSTDTQYF. The rearrangement joins TRBV5-6 to TRBJ2-3; 9 bases map to TRBD2. The CDR3 consists of 16 residues. V gave up 4 bases and J gave up 0 bases; unmatched junction bases: 6. Germline V lookup: CDR1 SGHDT, CDR2 YYEEEE.

This clonotype was seen ten or more times. The chain employs TRBV5-1 and TRBJ1-1, with TRBD1 identical over 8 bases. Germline loops: CDR1 SGHRS, CDR2 YFSETQ. The CDR3 extends over 16 amino acids. The V and J ends lost 0 bases and 0 bases, in that order; junction bases with no gene match: 4. The CDR3 region is CASSLGQGAMNTEAFF. As DNA, the CDR3 is TGCGCCAGCAGCTTGGGCCAGGGGGCGATGAACACTGAAGCTTTCTTT.

This clonotype has a handful of counts. V usage is TRBV7-9 and J usage is TRBJ2-1, with 8 positions matching TRBD1. The V and J ends lost 6 bases and 8 bases, in that order; junction bases with no gene match: 21. Germline V CDR1 and CDR2: SEHNR, FQNEAQ (reference sequence). This CDR3 is built from 18 residues. Here the CDR3 DNA reads TGTGCCAGCAGGCCACCCTCAGGGGGCGAGATCCCGGCCTATGAGCAGTTCTTC. It yields the protein CASRPPSGGEIPAYEQFF. The variable domain in full, completed from reference TRBV7-9 and TRBJ2-1, reads DTGVSQNPRHKITKRGQNVTFRCDPISEHNRLYWYRQTLGQGPEFLTYFQNEAQLEKSRLLSDRFSAERPKGSFSTLEIQRTEQGDSAMYLCASRPPSGGEIPAYEQFFGPGTRLTVL.

This clonotype has at least ten counts. This chain uses TRBV20-1 with TRBJ1-1, with a possible D match to TRBD1 (5 bases). The V end was cut by 5 bases, the J end by 2 bases, with 18 bases between. The CDR3 runs to 15 residues. Germline loops: CDR1 DFQATT, CDR2 SNEGSKA (reference sequence). Written as DNA, the CDR3 is TGCAGTGCTGTTGGGGACTCAGGCCGAAACACTGAAGCTTTCTTT. It codes for CSAVGDSGRNTEAFF.

This clonotype was found many times. The chain carries TRBV2 and TRBJ1-1; no reliable D call. Between the trimmed V and J ends, which lost 6 bases and 0 bases, there was a span of 8 bases. The CDR3 consists of 13 residues. Germline values: CDR1 SNHLY, CDR2 FYNNEI. DNA of the CDR3: TGTGCCAGCAGAGTTGAAATGAACACTGAAGCTTTCTTT. The encoded protein is CASRVEMNTEAFF.

This clonotype was counted ten times or more. The chain uses TRBV7-9 and TRBJ1-5, with a weak D call TRBD1 (5 bases). The germline CDR1 and CDR2 sequences are SEHNR and FQNEAQ (reference sequence). This CDR3 contains 12 residues. V dropped 8 bases and J dropped 7 bases, with 12 bases sitting between them. The CDR3 nucleotides are TGTGCCAGCGGTTTGGGGGAGCAGCCCCAGCATTTT. Its translation is CASGLGEQPQHF.

This clonotype was seen ten or more times. The chain has TRBV20-1 and TRBJ2-3; D uncertain. The CDR3 consists of 13 residues. Germline V gives CDR1 DFQATT, CDR2 SNEGSKA (reference sequence). The V gene lost 2 bases and the J gene lost 2 bases, with 8 bases spanning the gap. CDR3: CSARLPYTDTQYF. The CDR3 DNA sequence: TGCAGTGCTAGACTGCCGTACACAGATACGCAGTATTTT.

The genes are TRBV6-5 and TRBJ2-5; 8 bases are a match to TRBD1. The CDR3 length is 12 residues. Germline CDR1 and CDR2: MNHEY and SVGAGI. V dropped 10 bases and J dropped 7; count of bases not matched to a gene: 8. CDR3 bases: TGTGCCACACGGACAGGGCGATGGACCCAGTACTTC. It codes for CATRTGRWTQYF.

The sample holds many counts of this clonotype. This chain connects TRBV2 to TRBJ2-1; D not certain. The CDR3 contains 11 residues. Trimming took 6 bases from V and 2 from J, leaving 2 bases between them. Germline V gives CDR1 SNHLY, CDR2 FYNNEI. CDR3 coding DNA: TGTGCCAGCAGGGCCTACAATGAGCAGTTCTTC. This gives the protein CASRAYNEQFF.

There are many counts of this clonotype. This chain links TRBV12-5 with TRBJ2-3; D perhaps matches TRBD2 (6 bases). V lost 6 bases to trimming and J lost 6 bases, with 16 bases between them. Germline loops: CDR1 LGHNT, CDR2 FRNRAP. The CDR3 runs to 14 residues. The CDR3 spells CASGPGLLRDTQYF. In DNA, the CDR3 is TGTGCTAGTGGCCCTGGACTATTGAGGGATACGCAGTATTTT.

The gene calls are TRBV10-3 and TRBJ1-1; 8 nucleotides agree with TRBD1. V dropped 10 bases and J dropped 7; count of bases not matched to a gene: 17. From germline, CDR1 is ENHRY and CDR2 SYGVKD. The CDR3 spans 15 residues. The CDR3 region has the DNA TGTGCCACCTCCATGTTCCCGACAGGGGATGTTGAAGCTTTCTTT. Residues: CATSMFPTGDVEAFF.

The V gene is TRBV18, the J gene TRBJ1-2; D gene uncertain. Trimming pared 2 bases from V and 8 bases from J, leaving 12 bases between. Germline V gene data show CDR1 as KGHSH and CDR2 as LQKENI. The CDR3 totals 13 residues. The DNA of the CDR3 is TGTGCCAGCTCACCAACGAGGGAGGCAGGCTACACCTTC. It encodes CASSPTREAGYTF.

This clonotype was seen many times. This chain links TRBV3-1 with TRBJ1-1, with 7 bases that match TRBD1. The CDR3 contains 15 residues. Looked up from germline, CDR1 is LGHDT and CDR2 is YNNKEL (reference sequence). Losses at the gene ends were 6 bases for V and 0 bases for J; bases not matched to a gene: 7. Here the CDR3 reads CASSRLQGMNTEAFF. The DNA for the CDR3 is TGTGCCAGCAGTCGTCTACAGGGGATGAACACTGAAGCTTTCTTT.

This clonotype was picked up many times. This chain joins TRBV28 and TRBJ2-3; D is possibly TRBD1 or TRBD2 (5 bases each). This CDR3 region has 14 residues. CDR1 MDHEN and CDR2 SYDVKM come from the germline V gene. V lost 4 bases to trimming and J lost 6 bases, with 14 bases between them. The CDR3 loop reads CASSSARWGDTQYF. CDR3 bases: TGTGCCAGCAGTTCGGCCCGTTGGGGGGATACGCAGTATTTT. The complete variable domain, with remaining parts taken from reference TRBV28 and TRBJ2-3, reads DVKVTQSSRYLVKRTGEKVFLECVQDMDHENMFWYRQDPGLGLRLIYFSYDVKMKEKGDIPEGYSVSREKKERFSLILESASTNQTSMYLCASSSARWGDTQYFGPGTRLTVL.

This clonotype was recorded many times. This chain uses TRBV27 with TRBJ1-1; TRBD1 might be the D (6 bases). V was shortened by 3 bases and J by 10 bases, with 15 bases between the two germline ends. CDR3 size: 13 residues. The germline V gene encodes CDR1 MNHEY and CDR2 SMNVEV (reference sequence). DNA for the CDR3: TGTGCCAGCAGTTTGAAACAGGGAGGTTCAGCTTTCTTT. Its protein is CASSLKQGGSAFF.

This clonotype was observed many times. J is TRBJ2-5 and V is TRBV19; maybe TRBD1 (6 bases). CDR1 and CDR2 (germline): LNHDA, SQIVND (reference sequence). V lost 7 bases to trimming and J lost 7 bases, with 10 bases between them. The CDR3 sequence is 11 residues long. The CDR3 sequence is CASKTGGTQYF. In DNA, the CDR3 is TGTGCCAGTAAGACAGGCGGGACCCAGTACTTC.

This clonotype was seen a handful of times. The CDR3 protein is CASSYYGQGAYHEQYF. The CDR3 bases are TGTGCCAGCAGTTACTACGGACAGGGGGCTTACCACGAGCAGTACTTC. The chain links TRBV6-6 to TRBJ2-7; 11 positions agree with TRBD1. Trimming took 1 base from V and 5 from J; bases not matched to a gene: 7. In germline, CDR1 is MNHNY, CDR2 SVGAGI (reference sequence). The CDR3 spans 16 residues.

This clonotype was counted at least ten times. V usage is TRBV12-3 or TRBV12-4 and J usage is TRBJ1-5, with D possibly TRBD1 on 6 matching bases. The V end lost 6 bases, the J end lost 5 bases, and 20 bases lay between the germline ends. This CDR3 has 16 amino acids. CDR3 amino acids: CASSHGVSAGDQPQHF. The CDR3 DNA is TGTGCCAGCAGCCACGGAGTTTCGGCAGGGGATCAGCCCCAGCATTTT.

This clonotype was seen repeatedly, ten times or more. V usage is TRBV12-3 or TRBV12-4 and J usage is TRBJ2-1; the match to TRBD2 covers 11 bases. V dropped 2 bases and J dropped 7; count of bases not matched to a gene: 7. The CDR3 runs to 16 residues. The CDR3 spells CASSLTLAGGTNEQFF. The CDR3 region has the DNA TGTGCCAGCAGTTTAACTTTAGCGGGAGGGACTAATGAGCAGTTCTTC.

Many counts were recorded for this clonotype. The chain carries TRBV28 and TRBJ2-7; TRBD2 might be the D (6 bases). This CDR3 spans 14 amino acids. Germline CDR1 and CDR2: MDHEN and SYDVKM. V was cut by 6 bases and J by 2 bases, with 14 bases left in between. CDR3 nucleotides: TGTGCCAGCAGCCACGGGACTTTCCCCTACGAGCAGTACTTC. This gives the protein CASSHGTFPYEQYF.

This clonotype was counted ten times or more. CDR3 in DNA: TGTGCCAGCGGGCAGAGTAATGAAAAACTGTTTTTT. It specifies CASGQSNEKLFF. The rearrangement joins TRBV6-5 to TRBJ1-4; D not certain. Looked up from germline, CDR1 is MNHEY and CDR2 is SVGAGI. The CDR3 spans 12 residues. V was clipped by 8 bases and J by 4 bases, with 8 bases between them.

This clonotype was counted ten times or more. The chain is built from TRBV3-1 and TRBJ1-2, with 9 bases aligning to TRBD1. This CDR3 region has 17 residues. The ends lost 6 bases at V and 4 bases at J; junction bases unmatched: 15. Germline-derived CDR1 and CDR2 are LGHDT and YNNKEL (reference sequence). The CDR3 DNA reads TGTGCCAGCAGTCAAAACCTGCCCGGGACAGGGCCCTATGGCTACACCTTC. Protein: CASSQNLPGTGPYGYTF.

There are many counts of this clonotype. The CDR3 DNA is TGTGCCAGCAGCAAAGTGGAAAGGACTAGCGGGACAAACATTCAGTACTTC. It codes for CASSKVERTSGTNIQYF. The J gene is TRBJ2-4, the V gene TRBV21-1; TRBD2 is the table's D call, not checked against the DNA. TRBV21-1 represents a pseudogene. The CDR3 has 17 residues.

Ten or more counts support this clonotype. The chain couples TRBV29-1 to TRBJ2-7; D is unclear. CDR3 length equals 15 residues. The germline V gene has CDR1 SQVTM and CDR2 ANQGSEA. V gave up 8 bases and J gave up 0 bases, with 20 bases separating them. CDR3 coding DNA: TGCAGCCCTAATCGGATGCAGGACCCCTCCTACGAGCAGTACTTC. As protein: CSPNRMQDPSYEQYF.